Below, 15 T cell receptor beta chains from the same sample are listed, as sequenced in a study of blood T cell repertoires in COVID-19 (dated by TCRdb to about 2020). Library creation used the immunoSEQ multiplex PCR assay. TCRdb carries this immuneACCESS record with in-frame sequences only. Its versions omit some clonotypes, under half of them owing to an unresolved V gene in the studies checked, with the rest unexplained. Counted in this sample were 250,000 to 350,000 clones; roughly 86% of them appeared once. Clones ranked in the top ten supply approximately 1% of the sample. The sequenced sample was PBMCs or T cells enriched from blood (not recorded which). The receptor set was obtained from a woman in her twenties or thirties who had recovered from COVID-19.

This chain joins TRBV5-1 and TRBJ2-3; 9 bases align to TRBD2. The V gene's germline CDR1 is SGHRS and CDR2 YFSETQ. The length of the CDR3 is 15 residues. V was pared by 4 bases and J by 1 base, with 4 bases of the junction left unmatched. The CDR3 DNA reads as TGCGCCAGCAGCCTCTGGACTAGCGGCACAGATACGCAGTATTTT. Translation gives CASSLWTSGTDTQYF.

This clone was observed a few times. The V and J genes are TRBV5-6 and TRBJ2-7, with 7 bases identical to TRBD2. Losses at the gene ends were 5 bases for V and 5 bases for J; bases not matched to a gene: 4. The CDR3 length is 12 residues. From germline, CDR1 is SGHDT and CDR2 YYEEEE. The CDR3 is CASSTAGHEQYF. CDR3 nucleotides: TGTGCCAGCAGTACAGCGGGGCACGAGCAGTACTTC.

This rearrangement joins TRBV7-6 to TRBJ1-1; a possible D gene is TRBD1 (6 bases). CDR1 is SGHVS, CDR2 FNYEAQ, per germline. V dropped 6 bases and J dropped 6 bases, with 14 bases sitting between them. The CDR3 extends over 13 amino acids. CDR3 sequence reads: CASRYRERAEAFF. CDR3 DNA sequence: TGTGCCAGCAGGTACAGGGAAAGAGCTGAAGCTTTCTTT.

This rearrangement joins TRBV27 to TRBJ2-3; D remains ambiguous. CDR1 is MNHEY and CDR2 is SMNVEV in the germline V gene (reference sequence). The CDR3 runs to 13 residues. Trimming left V 6 bases short and J 0 bases short, with 7 bases between. CDR3 region: CASRRSSTDTQYF. The CDR3 bases are TGTGCCAGCAGGCGATCTAGCACAGATACGCAGTATTTT.

The CDR3 loop is CASSYGGRAFF. Here the CDR3 DNA reads TGTGCCAGCAGTTACGGAGGGAGGGCTTTCTTT. The genes are TRBV6-2 or TRBV6-3 and TRBJ1-1; no clear D. CDR1 is MNHEY, CDR2 SVGEGT, per germline. The CDR3 has 11 residues. V lost 2 bases and J lost 11, with 9 bases in between.

The gene calls are TRBV12-3 or TRBV12-4 and TRBJ1-2; D uncertain. The CDR3 is 12 residues long. The V end lost 3 bases, the J end lost 6 bases, and 8 bases lay between the germline ends. CDR3 loop: CASSFSTHGYTF. The CDR3 nucleotides are TGTGCCAGCAGTTTTTCTACCCATGGCTACACCTTC.

This rearrangement joins TRBV29-1 to TRBJ1-1; tentatively, D is TRBD1 (5 bases). The germline V gene encodes CDR1 SQVTM and CDR2 ANQGSEA. The ends were cut back, 6 bases at V and 5 bases at J, with 13 bases in the middle. The CDR3 is 12 amino acids. CDR3 DNA sequence: TGCAGCGTCATGCAGGGTGAAACTGAAGCTTTCTTT. It encodes CSVMQGETEAFF.

The V gene is TRBV7-9, the J gene TRBJ2-7; perhaps TRBD2 as D (6 bases). CDR3 size: 14 residues. Trimming pared 1 base from V and 3 bases from J, leaving 10 bases between. CDR1 and CDR2 (germline): SEHNR, FQNEAQ (reference sequence). In DNA, the CDR3 is TGTGCCAGCAGCTTAGGGGAGGTTGGCTACGAGCAGTACTTC. Protein: CASSLGEVGYEQYF. Complete variable domain (other parts from reference TRBV7-9 and TRBJ2-7): DTGVSQNPRHKITKRGQNVTFRCDPISEHNRLYWYRQTLGQGPEFLTYFQNEAQLEKSRLLSDRFSAERPKGSFSTLEIQRTEQGDSAMYLCASSLGEVGYEQYFGPGTRLTVT.

This chain links TRBV20-1 with TRBJ2-2, with D perhaps TRBD2 (6 bases). This CDR3 region has 14 residues. Per germline, CDR1 DFQATT and CDR2 SNEGSKA (reference sequence). The ends were cut back, 3 bases at V and 0 bases at J, with 8 bases in the middle. Here the CDR3 reads CSASLAANTGELFF. The CDR3 coding sequence is TGCAGTGCTAGTTTAGCGGCGAACACCGGGGAGCTGTTTTTT.

V and J are TRBV24-1 and TRBJ2-1; 9 bases match TRBD1. The CDR3 loop spans 14 amino acids. The V and J ends lost 6 bases and 9 bases, in that order; junction bases with no gene match: 8. CDR1 KGHDR and CDR2 SFDVKD come from the germline V gene. The CDR3 bases are TGTGCCACCAGTTTCGGGACAGGGCTTACTGAGCAGTTCTTC. Protein sequence: CATSFGTGLTEQFF.

The gene calls are TRBV5-1 and TRBJ2-2; 7 bases are shared with TRBD1. This CDR3 has 16 residues. Germline values: CDR1 SGHRS, CDR2 YFSETQ. V lost 4 bases, J lost 2 bases, and 8 bases stayed unmatched. The CDR3 DNA reads as TGCGCCAGCAGCCCCGTGACAGGGACCAACACCGGGGAGCTGTTTTTT. Its protein is CASSPVTGTNTGELFF.

J is TRBJ2-4 and V is TRBV29-1; D gene unclear. V gave up 1 base and J gave up 1 base, with 8 bases separating them. The CDR3 has 14 residues. Germline CDR1 is SQVTM and CDR2 is ANQGSEA. The CDR3 reads CSVEVAGAKNIQYF. The CDR3 DNA sequence: TGCAGCGTTGAAGTGGCCGGGGCCAAAAACATTCAGTACTTC. Full variable domain (remainder filled in from reference TRBV29-1 and TRBJ2-4): SAVISQKPSRDICQRGTSLTIQCQVDSQVTMMFWYRQQPGQSLTLIATANQGSEATYESGFVIDKFPISRPNLTFSTLTVSNMSPEDSSIYLCSVEVAGAKNIQYFGAGTRLSVL.

The chain uses TRBV5-1 and TRBJ1-1; 9 bases match TRBD1. J lost 4 bases, V lost 3 bases, and 7 bases had no gene match. Germline CDR1 is SGHRS and CDR2 is YFSETQ. The CDR3 totals 15 residues. CDR3 loop: CASSWGTGWSTEAFF. CDR3 coding DNA: TGCGCCAGCAGCTGGGGGACAGGGTGGAGCACTGAAGCTTTCTTT.

The chain recombines TRBV21-1 with TRBJ2-1; the table's D call TRBD2 went unverified against the DNA. TRBV21-1 is reported as a pseudogene. CDR3 length: 18 amino acids. CDR3 sequence reads: CASSKGRYGGAGYNEQFF. CDR3 coding DNA: TGTGCCAGCAGCAAAGGAAGGTACGGCGGGGCGGGGTACAATGAGCAGTTCTTC.

The chain is built from TRBV7-6 and TRBJ1-3; a possible D gene is TRBD1 (5 bases). The V end lost 5 bases, the J end lost 0 bases, and 17 bases lay between the germline ends. CDR3 size: 17 residues. Germline V gene lookup returns CDR1 SGHVS and CDR2 FNYEAQ. The CDR3 loop is CASSPDSFSSSGNTIYF. CDR3 sequence (DNA): TGTGCCAGCAGCCCAGACAGCTTTTCGAGCTCTGGAAACACCATATATTTT.